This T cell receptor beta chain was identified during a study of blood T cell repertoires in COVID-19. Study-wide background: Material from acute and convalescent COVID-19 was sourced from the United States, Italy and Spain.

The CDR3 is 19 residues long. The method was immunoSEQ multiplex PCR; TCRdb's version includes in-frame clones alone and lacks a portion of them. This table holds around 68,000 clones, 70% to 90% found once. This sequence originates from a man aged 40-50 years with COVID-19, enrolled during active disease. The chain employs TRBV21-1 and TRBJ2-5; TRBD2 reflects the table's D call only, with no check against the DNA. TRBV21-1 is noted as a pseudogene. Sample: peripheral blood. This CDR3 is CASSKGEFLFWTPGETQYF. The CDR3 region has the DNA TGTGCCAGCAGCAAAGGTGAATTTTTATTTTGGACTCCCGGGGAGACCCAGTACTTC.